Following are 26 T cell receptor beta chains from one sample sequenced in a study of cytomegalovirus exposure and HLA in healthy donors. Here immunoSEQ multiplex PCR was the method, and the copy in TCRdb shows in-frame clones only, minus some. In the table there are 150,000 to 200,000 clones, about 90% of which are singletons. The sample was PBMCs. The receptors shown here come from a man younger than 35 in good health and CMV-seropositive.

V usage is TRBV19 and J usage is TRBJ2-3; TRBD2 agrees at 14 bases. CDR3 size: 16 residues. Germline CDR1 is LNHDA and CDR2 is SQIVND (reference sequence). V lost 9 bases and J lost 7; bases outside the gene matches: 12. Here the CDR3 DNA reads TGTGCCAGCGTGGGACTAGCGGGAGTCGGAGGAAATACGCAGTATTTT. As protein: CASVGLAGVGGNTQYF.

This clone was observed a single time. This sequence joins TRBV2 and TRBJ2-2, with TRBD1 identical over 7 bases. The CDR3 consists of 16 residues. With 6 bases clipped from V and 3 bases from J, the junction kept 10 bases outside the gene matches. Germline CDR1 and CDR2: SNHLY and FYNNEI. CDR3 nucleotides: TGTGCCAGCAGGGAAACAGGGGTTTTTGACACCGGGGAGCTGTTTTTT. Translating gives CASRETGVFDTGELFF.

The chain recombines TRBV7-8 with TRBJ2-7; possibly TRBD2 for D (5 bases). The CDR3 runs 15 residues. Germline V gene lookup returns CDR1 SGHVS and CDR2 FQNEAQ. V lost 1 base and J 12 bases, leaving 22 bases between the germline ends. The CDR3 coding sequence is TGTGCCAGCAGCTTAGGAGGGCACGTCCTACGATCATGGTACTTC. It specifies CASSLGGHVLRSWYF. The variable domain in full, with the rest retrieved from reference TRBV7-8 and TRBJ2-7, is GAGVSQSPRYKVAKRGQDVALRCDPISGHVSLFWYQQALGQGPEFLTYFQNEAQLDKSGLPSDRFFAERPEGSVSTLKIQRTQQEDSAVYLCASSLGGHVLRSWYFGPGTRLTVT.

The V and J genes are TRBV21-1 and TRBJ2-7; the D call TRBD1 from the table was never checked on the DNA. TRBV21-1 is an annotated pseudogene. The CDR3 has 16 amino acids. CDR3 sequence reads: CASTRARGQGTYEQYF. CDR3 nucleotides: TGTGCCAGCACCAGAGCTAGGGGGCAAGGGACCTACGAGCAGTACTTC.

V is TRBV9 and J is TRBJ2-1; the D gene is possibly TRBD2 (5 bases). CDR1 is SGDLS and CDR2 is YYNGEE in the germline V gene. V was shortened by 2 bases and J by 3 bases, with 12 bases between the two germline ends. The CDR3 totals 15 residues. The CDR3 here is CASSVEGSGYNEQFF. The CDR3 coding sequence is TGTGCCAGCAGCGTCGAAGGGAGCGGCTACAATGAGCAGTTCTTC. The entire variable domain, with the rest obtained from reference TRBV9 and TRBJ2-1, is as follows: DSGVTQTPKHLITATGQRVTLRCSPRSGDLSVYWYQQSLDQGLQFLIQYYNGEERAKGNILERFSAQQFPDLHSELNLSSLELGDSALYFCASSVEGSGYNEQFFGPGTRLTVL.

This clone was counted once. The gene calls are TRBV15 and TRBJ2-7; 14 bases agree with TRBD2. J lost 9 bases, V lost 5 bases, and 6 bases had no gene match. This CDR3 comprises 14 residues. CDR1 LNHNV and CDR2 YYDKDF come from the germline V gene (reference sequence). The CDR3 DNA is TGTGCCACCAGCGCAAGACTAGCGGGAGGGCCGCAGTACTTC. Amino acid sequence: CATSARLAGGPQYF.

J is TRBJ2-3 and V is TRBV28; 8 nucleotides line up with TRBD2. Germline V gene data show CDR1 as MDHEN and CDR2 as SYDVKM. This CDR3 region has 16 residues. Trimming took 3 bases from V and 4 from J; bases not matched to a gene: 9. The CDR3 loop is CASSFSSGRGPDTQYF. The CDR3 DNA follows: TGTGCCAGCAGTTTTTCCTCCGGGAGGGGCCCAGATACGCAGTATTTT.

This chain connects TRBV18 to TRBJ1-1, with D maybe TRBD1 (5 bases). Germline CDR1 KGHSH, CDR2 LQKENI. The germline V and J ends were trimmed by 6 bases and 2 bases, with 10 bases remaining between them. CDR3 size: 13 residues. In nucleotides, the CDR3 is TGTGCCAGCTCCTTGGACATCAACACTGAAGCTTTCTTT. The encoded protein is CASSLDINTEAFF.

This clone was recorded only once. The chain couples TRBV10-3 to TRBJ2-1; 9 bases align to TRBD1. The V and J ends lost 3 bases and 6 bases, in that order; junction bases with no gene match: 3. The CDR3 consists of 14 residues. Germline V gene sequence: CDR1 ENHRY, CDR2 SYGVKD. The chain's CDR3 is CAISDGTGSNEQFF. The CDR3 coding sequence is TGTGCCATCAGTGACGGGACAGGGAGCAATGAGCAGTTCTTC.

The chain links TRBV5-1 to TRBJ2-7; D gene ambiguous. The CDR3 length is 14 residues. Trimming pared 0 bases from V and 0 bases from J, leaving 7 bases between. Germline CDR1 reads SGHRS; CDR2 reads YFSETQ. In nucleotides, the CDR3 is TGCGCCAGCAGCTTGGTAGGCGGCTCCTACGAGCAGTACTTC. As protein: CASSLVGGSYEQYF.

The CDR3 region has the DNA TGTGCCAGCAGTGAATATGAGCCGTCCACTGAAGCTTTCTTT. As protein: CASSEYEPSTEAFF. The V gene is TRBV25-1, the J gene TRBJ1-1; D uncertain. V gave up 0 bases and J gave up 4 bases, with 9 bases separating them. Germline assignment: CDR1 MGHDK and CDR2 SYGVNS. CDR3 length equals 14 residues.

CDR3 DNA sequence: TGTGCCAGCAGTAATATGAACACTGAAGCTTTCTTT. Its translation: CASSNMNTEAFF. The chain is built from TRBV9 and TRBJ1-1; D gene ambiguous. This CDR3 is 12 amino acids long. Trimming pared 5 bases from V and 0 bases from J, leaving 5 bases between. Per germline, CDR1 SGDLS and CDR2 YYNGEE.

The chain is built from TRBV28 and TRBJ2-7; 12 bases agree with TRBD1. The CDR3 sequence is 16 residues long. V dropped 5 bases and J dropped 3; count of bases not matched to a gene: 8. Germline lookup yields CDR1 MDHEN and CDR2 SYDVKM. CDR3 bases: TGTGCCAGCAGTCAAACCGGGACAGGGGGCTTCTACGAGCAGTACTTC. Amino acid sequence: CASSQTGTGGFYEQYF.

This chain connects TRBV28 to TRBJ2-4, with 7 bases matching TRBD2. Trimming cost V 5 bases and J 2 bases; bases outside gene matches: 12. Germline V gives CDR1 MDHEN, CDR2 SYDVKM. CDR3 size: 17 residues. The CDR3 region has the DNA TGTGCCAGCAGTCCCCCCGGCGGGAGTGGGTCCAAAAACATTCAGTACTTC. Translated: CASSPPGGSGSKNIQYF.

This clone appeared a few times. The V call is TRBV9, the J call TRBJ1-4; maybe TRBD1 (5 bases). V gave up 4 bases and J gave up 5 bases, with 9 bases separating them. The CDR3 length is 13 residues. Germline CDR1 reads SGDLS; CDR2 reads YYNGEE. CDR3 sequence (DNA): TGTGCCAGCAGCTTCGGGGGGAATGAAAAACTGTTTTTT. This gives the protein CASSFGGNEKLFF.

The chain couples TRBV6-4 to TRBJ2-3, with D perhaps TRBD1 (6 bases). This CDR3 has 15 residues. Per the germline V gene, CDR1 is MRHNA and CDR2 is SNTAGT. Trimming cost V 3 bases and J 0 bases, with 10 bases left between them. In nucleotides, the CDR3 is TGTGCCAGCAGTGATTGGGGGCGAAGCACAGATACGCAGTATTTT. Its protein is CASSDWGRSTDTQYF.

The chain has TRBV7-8 and TRBJ2-2; unclear D gene. The CDR3 is made up of 11 amino acids. Trimming stripped 2 bases from V and 9 bases from J, with 4 bases between. Looked up from germline, CDR1 is SGHVS and CDR2 is FQNEAQ. The CDR3 spells CASSLSRELFF. The CDR3 DNA is TGTGCCAGCAGCTTATCAAGGGAGCTGTTTTTT.

The chain uses TRBV5-1 and TRBJ2-1; 13 nucleotides line up with TRBD2. V lost 3 bases to trimming and J lost 9 bases; unmatched junction nucleotides: 12. This CDR3 region has 17 residues. Germline V lookup: CDR1 SGHRS, CDR2 YFSETQ. This chain's CDR3 is CASSSGTSGNSGGEQFF. The CDR3 nucleotides are TGCGCCAGCAGCTCAGGGACTAGCGGGAATTCGGGAGGTGAGCAGTTCTTC. The complete variable domain, with remaining parts taken from reference TRBV5-1 and TRBJ2-1, reads KAGVTQTPRYLIKTRGQQVTLSCSPISGHRSVSWYQQTPGQGLQFLFEYFSETQRNKGNFPGRFSGRQFSNSRSEMNVSTLELGDSALYLCASSSGTSGNSGGEQFFGPGTRLTVL.

The V call is TRBV18, the J call TRBJ2-3, with 10 bases aligning to TRBD2. Germline CDR1 KGHSH, CDR2 LQKENI. After removal of 2 bases from V and 1 base from J, the junction contained 18 bases not matched to a gene. This CDR3 is built from 21 residues. In nucleotides, the CDR3 is TGTGCCAGCTCACCAAGGAGTAGACTAGCGGGCCCCGGCGGGGGCACAGATACGCAGTATTTT. The encoded protein is CASSPRSRLAGPGGGTDTQYF.

The chain uses TRBV30 and TRBJ2-7; TRBD1 matches at 7 bases. Germline V CDR1 and CDR2: GTSNPN, SVGIG (reference sequence). V was pared by 2 bases and J by 2 bases, with 3 bases of the junction left unmatched. The CDR3 has 13 residues. The chain's CDR3 is CAWSRDSPYEQYF. The CDR3 nucleotides are TGTGCCTGGAGTAGGGACAGTCCCTACGAGCAGTACTTC. Looking up the rest from reference TRBV30 and TRBJ2-7 gives the full variable domain: SQTIHQWPATLVQPVGSPLSLECTVEGTSNPNLYWYRQAAGRGLQLLFYSVGIGQISSEVPQNLSASRPQDRQFILSSKKLLLSDSGFYLCAWSRDSPYEQYFGPGTRLTVT.

The rearrangement uses TRBV27 and TRBJ2-5; D unclear. Germline lookup yields CDR1 MNHEY and CDR2 SMNVEV (reference sequence). Trimming stripped 5 bases from V and 1 base from J, with 8 bases between. The CDR3 is 13 residues long. CDR3 sequence reads: CASSPLGQETQYF. CDR3 in DNA: TGTGCCAGCAGTCCTCTAGGCCAAGAGACCCAGTACTTC.

The chain uses TRBV11-2 and TRBJ1-3, with TRBD1 identical over 9 bases. This CDR3 has 16 residues. V lost 4 bases to trimming and J lost 6 bases; unmatched junction nucleotides: 10. The germline CDR1 and CDR2 sequences are SGHAT and FQNNGV. This chain's CDR3 is CASSWNSGTGLNTIYF. Here the CDR3 DNA reads TGTGCCAGCAGCTGGAACTCCGGGACAGGGCTAAACACCATATATTTT. The full variable domain, with the rest looked up from reference TRBV11-2 and TRBJ1-3, is EAGVAQSPRYKIIEKRQSVAFWCNPISGHATLYWYQQILGQGPKLLIQFQNNGVVDDSQLPKDRFSAERLKGVDSTLKIQPAKLEDSAVYLCASSWNSGTGLNTIYFGEGSWLTVV.

The V gene is TRBV7-3, the J gene TRBJ2-1; D is perhaps TRBD2 (6 bases). V shed 5 bases and J shed 1 base, with 12 bases lying between them. This CDR3 is built from 15 residues. In germline, CDR1 is SGHTA, CDR2 FQGTGA. The CDR3 DNA is TGTGCCAGCAGCCCGGAGGCGGGATCCTACAATGAGCAGTTCTTC. It codes for CASSPEAGSYNEQFF.

V gene TRBV9 combines with J gene TRBJ2-1; the D gene is possibly TRBD2 (5 bases). The germline V and J ends were trimmed by 0 bases and 7 bases, with 8 bases remaining between them. This CDR3 is 13 amino acids long. Germline-derived CDR1 and CDR2 are SGDLS and YYNGEE. In DNA form, the CDR3 reads TGTGCCAGCAGCGTAGGAGGGAGTAATGAGCAGTTCTTC. Protein: CASSVGGSNEQFF.

V is TRBV7-8 and J is TRBJ2-5, with 11 bases that match TRBD2. The CDR3 runs 15 residues. Germline CDR1 and CDR2: SGHVS and FQNEAQ. V was pared by 5 bases and J by 2 bases, with 4 bases of the junction left unmatched. The CDR3 region has the DNA TGTGCCAGCAGCGAGACTAGCGGGATACAAGAGACCCAGTACTTC. Protein product: CASSETSGIQETQYF.

The CDR3 loop is CASSSTGALNNEQFF. CDR3 in DNA: TGTGCCAGCAGCTCGACTGGTGCGCTCAACAATGAGCAGTTCTTC. This sequence joins TRBV7-8 and TRBJ2-1; D is unresolved. Germline V CDR1 and CDR2: SGHVS, FQNEAQ. The V gene lost 4 bases and the J gene lost 5 bases, with 15 bases spanning the gap. This CDR3 has 15 amino acids.